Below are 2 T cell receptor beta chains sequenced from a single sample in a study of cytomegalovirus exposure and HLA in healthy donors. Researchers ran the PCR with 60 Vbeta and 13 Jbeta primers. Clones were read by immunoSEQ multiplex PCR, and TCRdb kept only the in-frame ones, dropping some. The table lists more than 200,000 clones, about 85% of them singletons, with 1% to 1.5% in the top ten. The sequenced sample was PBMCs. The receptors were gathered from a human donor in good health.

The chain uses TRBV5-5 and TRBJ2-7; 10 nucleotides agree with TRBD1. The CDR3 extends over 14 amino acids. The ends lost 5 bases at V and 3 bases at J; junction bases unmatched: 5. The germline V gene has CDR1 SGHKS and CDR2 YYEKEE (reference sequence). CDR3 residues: CASRDRGRNYEQYF. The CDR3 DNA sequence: TGTGCCAGCAGAGACAGGGGGCGAAACTACGAGCAGTACTTC.

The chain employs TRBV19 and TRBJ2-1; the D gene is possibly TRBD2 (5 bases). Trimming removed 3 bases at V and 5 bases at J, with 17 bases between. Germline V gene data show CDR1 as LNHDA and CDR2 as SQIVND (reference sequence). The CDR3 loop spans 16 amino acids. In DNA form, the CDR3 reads TGTGCCAGTAGTATCACCAGCAGACTACCAAACAATGAGCAGTTCTTC. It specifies CASSITSRLPNNEQFF.